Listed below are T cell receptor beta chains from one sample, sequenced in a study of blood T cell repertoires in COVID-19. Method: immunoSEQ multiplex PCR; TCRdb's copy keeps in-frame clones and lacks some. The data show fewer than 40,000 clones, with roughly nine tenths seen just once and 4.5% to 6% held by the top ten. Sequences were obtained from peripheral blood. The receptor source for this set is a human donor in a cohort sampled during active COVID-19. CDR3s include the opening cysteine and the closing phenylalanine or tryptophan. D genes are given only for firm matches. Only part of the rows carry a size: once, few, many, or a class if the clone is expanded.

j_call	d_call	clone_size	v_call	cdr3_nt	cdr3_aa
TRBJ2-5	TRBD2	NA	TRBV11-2	TGTGCCAGCAGAGGAGCGGGGCAAGAGACCCAGTACTTC	CASRGAGQETQYF
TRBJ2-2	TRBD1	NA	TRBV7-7	TGTGCTAGCAGCTCTTTAGGGACAGGGACGAACACCGGGGAGCTGTTTTTT	CASSSLGTGTNTGELFF
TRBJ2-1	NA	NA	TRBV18	TGTGCCAGCTCGGCCCTCAATGAGCAGTTCTTC	CASSALNEQFF
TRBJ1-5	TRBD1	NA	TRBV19	TGTGCCAGTAGTACCCCAGGGGGCGGGCAGCCCCAGCATTTT	CASSTPGGGQPQHF
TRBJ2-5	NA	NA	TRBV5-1	TGCGCCAGCAGCTTCGGAGCGCCGTGGGAGACCCAGTACTTC	CASSFGAPWETQYF
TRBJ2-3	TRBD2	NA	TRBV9	TGTGCCAGCAGCGTGGGGACTAGCGGGGTTACAGATACGCAGTATTTT	CASSVGTSGVTDTQYF
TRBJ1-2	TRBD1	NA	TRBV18	TGTGCCAGCTCACCAATGAGGACAGGGCACTATGGCTACACCTTC	CASSPMRTGHYGYTF
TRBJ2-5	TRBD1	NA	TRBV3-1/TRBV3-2	TGTGCCAGCAGCCAGGCAGGGGGTAAGGAGACCCAGTACTTC	CASSQAGGKETQYF
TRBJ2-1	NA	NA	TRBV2	TGTGCCAGCAGTCTCAGGGTAGCCTCCAATGAGCAGTTCTTC	CASSLRVASNEQFF
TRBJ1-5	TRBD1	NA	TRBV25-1	TGTGCCAGCAGTGAGGGGACAGGCGCTCAGCCCCAGCATTTT	CASSEGTGAQPQHF
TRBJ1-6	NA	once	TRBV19	TGTGCCAGTACTACAGGGAGCTCCTATAATTCACCCCTCCACTTT	CASTTGSSYNSPLHF
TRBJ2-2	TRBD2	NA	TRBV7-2	TGTGCCAGCAGCATCTTAGCGGGAGGAAACACCGGGGAGCTGTTTTTT	CASSILAGGNTGELFF
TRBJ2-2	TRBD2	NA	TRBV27	TGTGCCAGCAGTAAAGACCGTGGAGCGGGGATAACGGCCGGGGAGCTGTTTTTT	CASSKDRGAGITAGELFF
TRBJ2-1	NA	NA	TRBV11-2	TGTGCCAGCAGCCCCTACGCGGGGGCCCCGAGCTCCTACAATGAGCAGTTCTTC	CASSPYAGAPSSYNEQFF
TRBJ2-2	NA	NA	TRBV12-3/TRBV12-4	TGTGCCAGCAGTCCCAGGAACACCGGGGAGCTGTTTTTT	CASSPRNTGELFF
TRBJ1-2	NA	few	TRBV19	TGTGCCAGTAGTCTTACCGGGTTGTACTGGGGCTACACCTTC	CASSLTGLYWGYTF
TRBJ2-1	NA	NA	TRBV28	TGTGCCAGTGGGGAGTACTCCTACAATGAGCAGTTCTTC	CASGEYSYNEQFF
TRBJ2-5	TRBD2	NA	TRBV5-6	TGTGCCAGCAGCTTTAGCGGGGGGGAGACCCAGTACTTC	CASSFSGGETQYF